This TCR beta chain appears in the sequencing data of a study of patients and donors after allogeneic stem cell transplantation. TCRdb re-analysed the RT-PCR reads in MiXCR, keeping a single row per CDR3 protein. The repertoire consists of 50,000 to 60,000 distinct CDR3 sequences, with 13% occurring once and the leading ten covering about a third. V shed 5 bases, J shed 7 bases, and the junction held 12 bases outside the gene matches. There are 17 residues in the CDR3. The TCR was taken from a human donor who was either an allogeneic HSCT recipient or a stem cell or donor lymphocyte infusion donor (not recorded which). It is not recorded whose cells these are; they may come from a transplant donor. The chain is built from TRBV12-3 or TRBV12-4 and TRBJ2-7; 15 positions agree with TRBD2. Source material: blood, either unsorted or a sorted T cell fraction (not recorded which). CDR3: CASSPRTSGRVWLEQYF. CDR3 sequence (DNA): TGTGCCAGCAGTCCCCGGACTAGCGGGAGGGTGTGGTTGGAGCAGTACTTC.